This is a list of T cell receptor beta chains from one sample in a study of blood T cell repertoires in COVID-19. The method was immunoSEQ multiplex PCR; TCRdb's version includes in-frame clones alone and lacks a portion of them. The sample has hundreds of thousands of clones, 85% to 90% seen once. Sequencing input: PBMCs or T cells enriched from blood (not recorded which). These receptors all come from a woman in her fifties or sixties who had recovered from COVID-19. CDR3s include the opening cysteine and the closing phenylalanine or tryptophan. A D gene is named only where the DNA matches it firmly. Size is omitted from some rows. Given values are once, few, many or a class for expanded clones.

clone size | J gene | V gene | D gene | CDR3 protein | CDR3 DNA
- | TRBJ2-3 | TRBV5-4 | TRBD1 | CASSSPGQGSYTQYF | TGTGCCAGCAGCTCTCCGGGACAGGGGAGTTATACGCAGTATTTT
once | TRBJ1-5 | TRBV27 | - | CASSFLGGSNQPQHF | TGTGCCAGCAGTTTTTTGGGAGGAAGCAATCAGCCCCAGCATTTT
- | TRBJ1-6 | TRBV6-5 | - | CASSPPNSPLHF | TGTGCCAGCAGCCCCCCAAATTCACCCCTCCACTTT
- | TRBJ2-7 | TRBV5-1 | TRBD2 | CASSFAGGLGFEQYF | TGCGCCAGCAGCTTCGCGGGAGGGCTCGGGTTTGAGCAGTACTTC
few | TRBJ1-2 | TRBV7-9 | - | CASSLVRFIRGQVNYGYTF | TGTGCCAGCAGCTTAGTACGTTTTATCAGGGGCCAGGTTAACTATGGCTACACCTTC
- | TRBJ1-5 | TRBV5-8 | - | CASSFGGWLSQPQHF | TGTGCCAGCAGCTTCGGGGGGTGGCTGAGTCAGCCCCAGCATTTT
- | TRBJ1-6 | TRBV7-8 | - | CASSLGTGLGSRSPLHF | TGTGCCAGCAGCTTAGGTACAGGGCTGGGTTCACGTTCACCCCTCCACTTT
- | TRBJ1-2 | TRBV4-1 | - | CASSRPSEPNYGYTF | TGCGCCAGCAGCCGGCCTTCGGAGCCTAACTATGGCTACACCTTC
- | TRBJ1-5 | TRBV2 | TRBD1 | CASRDRGVQPQHF | TGTGCCAGCCGGGACAGGGGAGTTCAGCCCCAGCATTTT
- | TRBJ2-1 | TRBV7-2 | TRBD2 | CASSIGPGGRLRTHEQFF | TGTGCCAGCAGCATAGGTCCGGGGGGGAGACTGCGAACTCATGAGCAGTTCTTC
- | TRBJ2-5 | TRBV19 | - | CASSSGVQGAQETQYF | TGTGCCAGTAGTAGTGGTGTGCAGGGCGCTCAAGAGACCCAGTACTTC
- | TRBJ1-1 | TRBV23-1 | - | CASTSQTQKAFF | TGCGCCAGCACATCACAGACCCAGAAAGCTTTCTTT
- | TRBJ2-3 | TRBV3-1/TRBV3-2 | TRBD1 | CASSQTEQGRGDTQYF | TGTGCCAGCAGCCAAACGGAACAGGGGCGAGGAGATACGCAGTATTTT
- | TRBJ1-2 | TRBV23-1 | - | CASSPEGPDYGYTF | TGCGCCAGCAGCCCGGAGGGGCCGGACTATGGCTACACCTTC
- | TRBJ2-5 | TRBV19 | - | CASSIQGGATQYF | TGTGCCAGTAGTATTCAAGGGGGGGCGACCCAGTACTTC
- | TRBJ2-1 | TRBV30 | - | CAWSRLKWTENEQFF | TGTGCCTGGAGCCGGCTGAAATGGACAGAGAATGAGCAGTTCTTC
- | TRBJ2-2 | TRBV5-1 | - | CASSRGSGEFTGELFF | TGCGCCAGCAGCAGGGGGAGCGGGGAGTTCACCGGGGAGCTGTTTTTT
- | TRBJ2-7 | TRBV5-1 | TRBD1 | CASSLRSSTGGHYEQYF | TGCGCCAGCAGCTTGAGGTCGTCGACAGGGGGCCACTACGAGCAGTACTTC
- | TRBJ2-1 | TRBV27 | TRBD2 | CASSSTRTAWTSGTFGNEQFF | TGTGCCAGCAGTTCCACCCGGACGGCCTGGACTAGCGGGACTTTCGGCAATGAGCAGTTCTTC
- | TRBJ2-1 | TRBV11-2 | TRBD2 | CASRLIAGGSYNEQFF | TGTGCCAGCAGACTCATAGCGGGGGGGTCCTACAATGAGCAGTTCTTC
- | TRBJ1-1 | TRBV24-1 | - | CATSDLLGQEAFF | TGTGCCACCAGTGACCTCTTAGGACAGGAAGCTTTCTTT
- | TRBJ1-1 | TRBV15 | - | CATSRDPGVNTEAFF | TGTGCCACCAGCAGAGACCCCGGGGTAAACACTGAAGCTTTCTTT
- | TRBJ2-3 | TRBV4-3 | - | CASSQDQAGNTQYF | TGCGCCAGCAGCCAAGACCAGGCGGGTAATACGCAGTATTTT
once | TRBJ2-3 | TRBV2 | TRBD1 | CAGTPGQGTDTQYF | TGTGCCGGAACGCCGGGACAGGGAACAGATACGCAGTATTTT
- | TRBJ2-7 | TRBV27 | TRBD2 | CASSLGLGHYEQYF | TGTGCCAGCAGTTTGGGACTAGGTCACTACGAGCAGTACTTC
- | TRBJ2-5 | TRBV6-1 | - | CASSEIGVQETQYF | TGTGCCAGCAGTGAGATAGGGGTTCAAGAGACCCAGTACTTC
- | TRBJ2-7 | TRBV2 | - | CASIAGYEQYF | TGTGCCAGCATTGCCGGCTACGAGCAGTACTTC
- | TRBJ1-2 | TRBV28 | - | CASKKGGAQVYGYTF | TGTGCCAGCAAAAAAGGGGGGGCGCAGGTGTATGGCTACACCTTC
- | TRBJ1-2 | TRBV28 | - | CASSFPYNGLGYTF | TGTGCCAGCAGTTTCCCTTATAATGGACTTGGCTACACCTTC
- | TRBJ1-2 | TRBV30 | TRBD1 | CAWTRQGWDYGYTF | TGTGCCTGGACAAGACAGGGATGGGACTATGGCTACACCTTC
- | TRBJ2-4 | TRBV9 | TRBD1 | CASSPRGTGGQNIQYF | TGTGCCAGCAGCCCCCGTGGGACAGGAGGACAAAACATTCAGTACTTC
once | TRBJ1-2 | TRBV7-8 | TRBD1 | CASSLTGDGYTF | TGTGCCAGCAGCTTAACAGGGGATGGCTACACCTTC
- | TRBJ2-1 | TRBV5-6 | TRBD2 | CASSLGGRSNEQFF | TGTGCCAGCAGCTTGGGCGGGAGAAGCAATGAGCAGTTCTTC
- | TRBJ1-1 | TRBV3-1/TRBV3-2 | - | CASSQEIFRGAFF | TGTGCCAGCAGCCAAGAAATCTTCCGGGGAGCTTTCTTT
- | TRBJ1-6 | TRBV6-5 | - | CASSSPLQGGSPLHF | TGTGCCAGCAGTTCCCCTCTCCAGGGCGGTTCACCCCTCCACTTT
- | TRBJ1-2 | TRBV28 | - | CASTATVGGYTF | TGTGCCAGCACCGCGACAGTGGGGGGCTACACCTTC
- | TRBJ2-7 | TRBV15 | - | CATSRDLRHPQRFSYEQYF | TGTGCCACCAGCAGAGATTTAAGACATCCCCAGCGGTTCTCCTACGAGCAGTACTTC
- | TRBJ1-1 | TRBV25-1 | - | CASSEWGVPNTEAFF | TGTGCCAGCAGTGAATGGGGGGTTCCGAACACTGAAGCTTTCTTT
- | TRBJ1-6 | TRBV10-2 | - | CASSQNSPLHF | TGCGCCAGCAGTCAAAATTCACCCCTCCACTTT
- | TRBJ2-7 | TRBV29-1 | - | CSVVIFTVEAEEQYF | TGCAGCGTTGTTATCTTTACGGTGGAGGCCGAAGAGCAGTACTTC
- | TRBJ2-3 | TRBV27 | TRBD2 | CASSSLSAGVGTDTQYF | TGTGCCAGCAGTTCCCTCTCGGCGGGAGTAGGTACAGATACGCAGTATTTT
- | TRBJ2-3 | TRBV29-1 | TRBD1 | CSVEQGATTDTQYF | TGCAGCGTTGAACAGGGGGCCACAACAGATACGCAGTATTTT
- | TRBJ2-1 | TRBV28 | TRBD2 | CASISTSHEQFF | TGTGCCAGCATCTCGACTAGCCATGAGCAGTTCTTC
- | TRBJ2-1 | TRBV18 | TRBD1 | CASSPGQINEQFF | TGTGCCAGCTCACCGGGACAGATAAATGAGCAGTTCTTC
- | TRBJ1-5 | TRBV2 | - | CASSSSGVFLKNQPQHF | TGTGCCAGCAGTAGTTCAGGGGTCTTTCTAAAAAATCAGCCCCAGCATTTT
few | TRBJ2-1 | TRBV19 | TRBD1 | CASSIEDRGPYNEQFF | TGTGCCAGTAGTATAGAGGACAGGGGCCCCTACAATGAGCAGTTCTTC
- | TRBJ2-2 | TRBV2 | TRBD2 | CASSEDLGGRVNTGELFF | TGTGCCAGCAGTGAAGATTTGGGCGGGAGAGTCAACACCGGGGAGCTGTTTTTT
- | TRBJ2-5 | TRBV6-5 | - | CASRTLGTIQETQYF | TGTGCCTCCAGAACCCTCGGGACAATACAAGAGACCCAGTACTTC
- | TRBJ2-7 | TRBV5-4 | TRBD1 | CASSPGTGDPNEQYF | TGTGCCAGCAGCCCCGGGACAGGGGACCCTAACGAGCAGTACTTC
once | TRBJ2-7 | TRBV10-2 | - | CASSESRRATALREQYF | TGCGCCAGCAGTGAGTCCCGCAGGGCGACAGCGCTACGGGAGCAGTACTTC
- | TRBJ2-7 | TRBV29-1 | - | CSVESSDEQYF | TGCAGCGTTGAGTCTAGCGACGAGCAGTACTTC
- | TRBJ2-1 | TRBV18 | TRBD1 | CASSPTFDRGSYNEQFF | TGTGCCAGCTCACCCACCTTCGACAGGGGTTCCTACAATGAGCAGTTCTTC
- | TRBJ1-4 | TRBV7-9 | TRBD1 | CASSPGQGAAINEKLFF | TGTGCCAGCAGCCCTGGACAGGGGGCCGCCATTAATGAAAAACTGTTTTTT
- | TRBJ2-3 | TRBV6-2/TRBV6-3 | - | CASSYIVRTDTQYF | TGTGCCAGCAGTTACATCGTTCGCACAGATACGCAGTATTTT
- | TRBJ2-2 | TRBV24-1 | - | CATSGTPTGELFF | TGTGCCACCAGCGGGACACCCACCGGGGAGCTGTTTTTT
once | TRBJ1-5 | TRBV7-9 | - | CASSLRENQPQHF | TGTGCCAGCAGCTTACGCGAGAATCAGCCCCAGCATTTT
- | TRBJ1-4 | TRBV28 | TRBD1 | CASSSAGTGGSYNEKLFF | TGTGCCAGCAGTTCGGCCGGGACAGGGGGCTCGTATAATGAAAAACTGTTTTTT
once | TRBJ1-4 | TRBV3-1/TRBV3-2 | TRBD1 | CASSQAGTEEKLFF | TGTGCCAGCAGCCAAGCCGGGACAGAAGAAAAACTGTTTTTT
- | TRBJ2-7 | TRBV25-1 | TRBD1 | CASSPTGAGYEQYF | TGTGCCAGCAGTCCAACAGGGGCGGGCTACGAGCAGTACTTC